The rows below give T cell receptor beta chains drawn from one sample of a study of blood T cell repertoires in COVID-19. The table came from immunoSEQ multiplex PCR; TCRdb's copy has only in-frame clones and leaves some out. The sample includes about 160,000 clones, 85% of them seen just once. Sample: peripheral blood. The receptors come from a human donor with acute or convalescent COVID-19. The donor label of this sample is uncertain. The CDR3 runs from the conserved cysteine through the conserved F or W. Each record gives: CDR3 length, J gene, clone size, D gene, V gene, CDR3 protein, CDR3 DNA. A D gene is named only where the DNA matches it firmly. Part of the rows lack a size; the others show once, few, many or a class for expanded clones.

12 | TRBJ1-6 | - | - | TRBV2 | CASMTDNSPLHF | TGTGCCAGCATGACAGATAATTCACCCCTCCACTTT
12 | TRBJ1-4 | - | - | TRBV16 | CASTGGNEKLFF | TGTGCCAGCACCGGGGGAAATGAAAAACTGTTTTTT
15 | TRBJ1-3 | - | TRBD1 | TRBV9 | CASSARPGGGNTIYF | TGTGCCAGCAGCGCCCGACCAGGGGGGGGAAACACCATATATTTT
16 | TRBJ1-2 | - | - | TRBV7-9 | CASSLADGGRGSGYTF | TGTGCCAGCAGCTTAGCGGACGGGGGGCGCGGGAGCGGCTACACCTTC
15 | TRBJ1-2 | - | TRBD1 | TRBV5-1 | CASSLSGGLLYGYTF | TGCGCCAGCAGCCTCTCAGGGGGTCTTCTCTATGGCTACACCTTC
13 | TRBJ2-3 | few | TRBD2 | TRBV29-1 | CSVAAGAGDTQYF | TGCAGCGTTGCAGCGGGGGCGGGTGATACGCAGTATTTT
13 | TRBJ1-1 | - | - | TRBV7-7 | CASSLQVNTEAFF | TGTGCCAGCAGCTTACAGGTGAACACTGAAGCTTTCTTT
14 | TRBJ1-4 | - | - | TRBV6-1 | CASSDILRREKLFF | TGTGCCAGCAGTGATATTTTGAGGCGTGAAAAACTGTTTTTT
17 | TRBJ1-2 | - | - | TRBV4-3 | CASSQDHTEGRGNGYTF | TGCGCCAGCAGCCAAGACCATACGGAGGGGCGAGGTAATGGCTACACCTTC
15 | TRBJ2-1 | - | TRBD1 | TRBV4-2 | CASSQGGTGGDEQFF | TGTGCCAGCAGCCAAGGAGGGACAGGGGGCGATGAGCAGTTCTTC
19 | TRBJ1-4 | - | - | TRBV12-2 | CASRLEEGAGWGTNEKLFF | TGTGCAAGTCGCTTAGAAGAGGGGGCTGGTTGGGGAACTAATGAAAAACTGTTTTTT
16 | TRBJ2-7 | - | TRBD2 | TRBV7-9 | CASSLGSGGFSYEQYF | TGTGCCAGCAGCTTAGGTAGCGGGGGGTTCTCCTACGAGCAGTACTTC
14 | TRBJ2-1 | - | - | TRBV5-4 | CASRDPGHSNEQFF | TGTGCCAGCAGGGATCCGGGACACAGCAATGAGCAGTTCTTC
15 | TRBJ1-2 | - | - | TRBV5-4 | CASSLSGGGNYGYTF | TGTGCCAGCAGCTTGAGTGGGGGGGGTAACTATGGCTACACCTTC
18 | TRBJ2-1 | - | TRBD2 | TRBV27 | CATSTPRTSGVPYNEQFF | TGTGCCACTTCGACCCCAAGGACTAGCGGGGTGCCCTACAATGAGCAGTTCTTC
15 | TRBJ2-7 | - | - | TRBV9 | CASSVGGKQSYEQYF | TGTGCCAGCAGCGTAGGAGGGAAACAGAGCTACGAGCAGTACTTC
14 | TRBJ2-5 | - | TRBD1 | TRBV11-2 | CASSGQGRQETQYF | TGTGCCAGCAGCGGACAGGGTAGGCAAGAGACCCAGTACTTC
17 | TRBJ2-3 | - | TRBD2 | TRBV7-6 | CASSIGLAGSSTDTQYF | TGTGCCAGCAGCATAGGACTAGCGGGGTCAAGCACAGATACGCAGTATTTT
15 | TRBJ1-2 | - | - | TRBV7-8 | CASSLKRERAQEYTF | TGTGCCAGCAGCTTAAAGCGTGAGAGGGCTCAAGAATACACCTTC
15 | TRBJ1-6 | once | TRBD1 | TRBV19 | CASSPRTGGNSPLHF | TGTGCCAGTAGTCCGAGGACAGGGGGAAATTCACCCCTCCACTTT
15 | TRBJ2-5 | - | - | TRBV6-2/TRBV6-3 | CASSYFRGTQETQYF | TGTGCCAGCAGTTACTTTCGAGGAACCCAAGAGACCCAGTACTTC
14 | TRBJ1-2 | - | TRBD1 | TRBV5-6 | CASSLGQGSYGYTF | TGTGCCAGCAGCTTGGGACAGGGCAGCTATGGCTACACCTTC
15 | TRBJ2-2 | - | - | TRBV5-1 | CASALDSRNTGELFF | TGCGCCAGCGCCCTGGACAGCCGGAACACCGGGGAGCTGTTTTTT
12 | TRBJ2-1 | - | - | TRBV7-3 | CASSKLGTEQFF | TGTGCCAGCAGTAAATTGGGCACTGAGCAGTTCTTC
15 | TRBJ1-1 | once | - | TRBV28 | CASSLIAPSDTEAFF | TGTGCCAGCAGTTTAATAGCTCCATCGGACACTGAAGCTTTCTTT
15 | TRBJ2-7 | - | - | TRBV18 | CASSPMGQGFNEQYF | TGTGCCAGCTCACCAATGGGGCAGGGCTTCAACGAGCAGTACTTC
15 | TRBJ2-5 | once | TRBD2 | TRBV30 | CAWSVLGIAGETQYF | TGTGCCTGGAGTGTACTGGGGATAGCGGGAGAGACCCAGTACTTC
14 | TRBJ1-6 | once | - | TRBV9 | CASSVASINSPLHF | TGTGCCAGCAGCGTAGCCTCTATTAATTCACCCCTCCACTTT
15 | TRBJ2-3 | - | TRBD1 | TRBV14 | CASSRPGQGIDTQYF | TGTGCCAGCAGCCGACCGGGACAGGGAATAGATACGCAGTATTTT
16 | TRBJ1-1 | - | TRBD1 | TRBV19 | CATYYSGTGVNTEAFF | TGTGCCACCTACTACTCTGGGACAGGGGTGAACACTGAAGCTTTCTTT